The 12 T cell receptor beta chains given below trace back to one sample, sequenced in a study of lymphopenia after photon versus proton radiotherapy. TCRdb keeps only in-frame clones here, not all; method: immunoSEQ multiplex PCR. The sample has about 24,000 clones; roughly 80% are singletons. Sample: peripheral blood, taken from a patient treated with photon-based radiotherapy. The receptors here all came from a man aged 35-49 years with gastric cancer.

The gene calls are TRBV27 and TRBJ2-5, with 9 bases that match TRBD1. The CDR3 extends over 14 amino acids. V shed 8 bases and J 4 bases; nucleotides not matched to a gene: 8. The germline CDR1 and CDR2 sequences are MNHEY and SMNVEV (reference sequence). The CDR3 DNA reads TGTGCCAGCCAACTCGACAGGGGGGCAGAGACCCAGTACTTC. Its protein is CASQLDRGAETQYF.

This clone is categorized as medium-sized. The rearrangement joins TRBV4-2 to TRBJ1-2; 7 bases match TRBD1. This CDR3 comprises 16 residues. Germline-derived CDR1 and CDR2 are LGHNA and YNFKEQ. The J segment lost 8 bases and the V segment lost 1 base, leaving 13 bases of the junction unmatched. DNA of the CDR3: TGTGCCAGCAGCCAAGCATTAAGGGGGCTAGTCGGCGGCTACACCTTC. Amino acid sequence: CASSQALRGLVGGYTF.

The chain uses TRBV27 and TRBJ2-1, with 9 positions matching TRBD1. CDR3 length equals 14 residues. After removal of 3 bases from V and 8 bases from J, the junction contained 5 bases not matched to a gene. Germline V gives CDR1 MNHEY, CDR2 SMNVEV (reference sequence). The CDR3 loop is CASSFRGQGDEQFF. The CDR3 DNA follows: TGTGCCAGCAGTTTTCGGGGACAGGGCGATGAGCAGTTCTTC.

The genes are TRBV4-2 and TRBJ1-2, with 7 nucleotides matching TRBD1. CDR1 is LGHNA, CDR2 YNFKEQ, per germline. The ends lost 3 bases at V and 4 bases at J; junction bases unmatched: 5. This CDR3 region has 14 residues. CDR3 residues: CASSQAWDSYGYTF. Here the CDR3 DNA reads TGTGCCAGCAGCCAGGCCTGGGACAGCTATGGCTACACCTTC.

The chain carries TRBV6-1 and TRBJ1-1; TRBD1 might be the D (6 bases). The V end lost 2 bases, the J end lost 3 bases, and 10 bases lay between the germline ends. This CDR3 contains 14 residues. The germline V gene encodes CDR1 MNHNS and CDR2 SASEGT. CDR3: CASSEFPGDTEAFF. CDR3 coding DNA: TGTGCCAGCAGTGAATTTCCAGGGGACACTGAAGCTTTCTTT.

The V gene is TRBV7-8, the J gene TRBJ1-3, with D perhaps matching TRBD1 (6 bases). This CDR3 contains 16 residues. The V gene's germline CDR1 is SGHVS and CDR2 FQNEAQ. V lost 3 bases and J lost 6, with 18 bases in between. The CDR3 nucleotides read TGTGCCAGCAGCTTGTCCGGGTATTCAGGGGCAAACACCATATATTTT. This gives the protein CASSLSGYSGANTIYF.

The rearrangement joins TRBV7-9 to TRBJ2-7; a weak D match, TRBD1 (7 bases). Trimming took off 9 bases at V and 1 base at J, with 22 bases between the two ends. The length of the CDR3 is 16 residues. Germline V CDR1 and CDR2: SEHNR, FQNEAQ (reference sequence). This CDR3 reads CASSGPDRFVSYEQYF. DNA of the CDR3: TGTGCCAGTAGCGGCCCGGACAGGTTTGTTTCCTACGAGCAGTACTTC.

The chain links TRBV7-3 to TRBJ2-5; perhaps TRBD2 as D (6 bases). There are 13 residues in the CDR3. Per the germline V gene, CDR1 is SGHTA and CDR2 is FQGTGA. Trimming removed 5 bases at V and 12 bases at J, with 19 bases between. The CDR3 nucleotides read TGTGCCAGCAGCGGTCCGGAGGGTGGGGATAAGTACTTC. Translating it yields CASSGPEGGDKYF. Looking up the rest from reference TRBV7-3 and TRBJ2-5 gives the full variable domain: GAGVSQTPSNKVTEKGKYVELRCDPISGHTALYWYRQSLGQGPEFLIYFQGTGAADDSGLPNDRFFAVRPEGSVSTLKIQRTERGDSAVYLCASSGPEGGDKYFGPGTRLLVL.

The V call is TRBV4-3, the J call TRBJ1-4; D is unclear. Germline V gives CDR1 LGHNA, CDR2 YSLEER. This CDR3 comprises 16 residues. Trimming took off 1 base at V and 7 bases at J, with 16 bases between the two ends. In nucleotides, the CDR3 is TGCGCCAGCAGCCAAGTCGGGAAGACACTCGGTGAAAAACTGTTTTTT. It yields the protein CASSQVGKTLGEKLFF.

This chain connects TRBV10-3 to TRBJ1-2, with a weak D call TRBD1 (6 bases). The V end lost 6 bases, the J end lost 4 bases, and 15 bases lay between the germline ends. Germline CDR1 is ENHRY and CDR2 is SYGVKD. The CDR3 length is 14 residues. In nucleotides, the CDR3 is TGTGCCATCAGCCCCCCCACAGGGACCTATGGCTACACCTTC. It codes for CAISPPTGTYGYTF.

The V call is TRBV2, the J call TRBJ2-7, with TRBD1 matching over 9 bases. After removal of 6 bases from V and 6 bases from J, the junction contained 9 bases not matched to a gene. Germline V gene sequence: CDR1 SNHLY, CDR2 FYNNEI. The length of the CDR3 is 14 residues. CDR3 residues: CASRGDRALVEQYF. CDR3 nucleotide sequence: TGTGCCAGCAGGGGGGACAGGGCGTTGGTCGAGCAGTACTTC.

With respect to this clone: Other nucleotide sequences from this sample produce the same CDR3. The genes are TRBV25-1 and TRBJ2-5; a possible D gene is TRBD1 (5 bases). Germline CDR1 and CDR2: MGHDK and SYGVNS. CDR3 length equals 14 residues. V was trimmed by 2 bases and J by 0 bases, leaving 7 bases between them. This chain's CDR3 is CASSERGHQETQYF. CDR3 nucleotides: TGTGCCAGCAGTGAAAGGGGCCACCAAGAGACCCAGTACTTC.